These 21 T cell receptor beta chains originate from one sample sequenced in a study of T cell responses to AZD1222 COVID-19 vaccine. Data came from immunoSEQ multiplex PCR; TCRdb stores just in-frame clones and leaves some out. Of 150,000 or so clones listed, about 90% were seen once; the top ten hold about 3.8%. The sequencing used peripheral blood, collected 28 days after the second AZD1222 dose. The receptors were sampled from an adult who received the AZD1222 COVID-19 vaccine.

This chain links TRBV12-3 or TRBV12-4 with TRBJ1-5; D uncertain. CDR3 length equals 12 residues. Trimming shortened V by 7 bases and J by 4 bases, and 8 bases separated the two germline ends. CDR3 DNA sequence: TGTGCCAGCAACGTAGGGAATCAGCCCCAGCATTTT. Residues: CASNVGNQPQHF.

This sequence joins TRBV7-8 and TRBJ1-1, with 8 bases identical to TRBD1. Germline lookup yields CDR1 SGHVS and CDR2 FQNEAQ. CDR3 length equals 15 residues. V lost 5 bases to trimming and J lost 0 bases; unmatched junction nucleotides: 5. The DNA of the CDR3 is TGTGCCAGCAGCCAATACAGGGGGATGAACACTGAAGCTTTCTTT. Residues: CASSQYRGMNTEAFF. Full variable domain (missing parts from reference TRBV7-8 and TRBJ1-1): GAGVSQSPRYKVAKRGQDVALRCDPISGHVSLFWYQQALGQGPEFLTYFQNEAQLDKSGLPSDRFFAERPEGSVSTLKIQRTQQEDSAVYLCASSQYRGMNTEAFFGQGTRLTVV.

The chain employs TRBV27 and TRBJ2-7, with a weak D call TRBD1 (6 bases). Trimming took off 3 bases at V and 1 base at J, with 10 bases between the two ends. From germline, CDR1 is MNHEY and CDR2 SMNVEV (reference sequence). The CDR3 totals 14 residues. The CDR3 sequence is CASSLTGKSYEQYF. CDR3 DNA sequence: TGTGCCAGCAGTTTGACAGGTAAATCCTACGAGCAGTACTTC.

CDR3 in DNA: TGTGCCAGCCGCCGGGACAGGGGCGTTCATAATGAAAAACTGTTTTTT. Residues: CASRRDRGVHNEKLFF. V and J are TRBV19 and TRBJ1-4, with 10 nucleotides matching TRBD1. This CDR3 has 16 amino acids. CDR1 is LNHDA and CDR2 is SQIVND in the germline V gene (reference sequence). V lost 9 bases and J lost 4; bases outside the gene matches: 11.

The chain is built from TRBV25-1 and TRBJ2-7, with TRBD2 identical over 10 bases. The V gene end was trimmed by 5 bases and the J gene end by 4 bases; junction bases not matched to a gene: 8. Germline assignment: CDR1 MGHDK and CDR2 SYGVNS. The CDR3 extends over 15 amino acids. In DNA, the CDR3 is TGTGCCAGCAGTATCAGCGGGAGGGCCTTTTACGAGCAGTACTTC. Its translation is CASSISGRAFYEQYF.

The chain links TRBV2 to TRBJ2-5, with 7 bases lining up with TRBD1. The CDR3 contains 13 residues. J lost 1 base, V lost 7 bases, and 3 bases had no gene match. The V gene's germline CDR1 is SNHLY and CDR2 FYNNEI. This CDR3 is CASNRDSQETQYF. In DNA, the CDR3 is TGTGCCAGCAATCGGGACAGCCAAGAGACCCAGTACTTC.

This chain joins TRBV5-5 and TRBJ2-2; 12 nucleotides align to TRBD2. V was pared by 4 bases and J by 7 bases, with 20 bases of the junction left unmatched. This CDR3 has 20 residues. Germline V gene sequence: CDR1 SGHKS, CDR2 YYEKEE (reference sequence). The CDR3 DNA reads TGTGCCAGCAGCACTGATTTTGATAGACCGGGACTAGCGGGTAACGGGGAGCTGTTTTTT. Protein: CASSTDFDRPGLAGNGELFF. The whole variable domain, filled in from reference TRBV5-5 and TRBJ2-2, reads DAGVTQSPTHLIKTRGQQVTLRCSPISGHKSVSWYQQVLGQGPQFIFQYYEKEERGRGNFPDRFSARQFPNYSSELNVNALLLGDSALYLCASSTDFDRPGLAGNGELFFGEGSRLTVL.

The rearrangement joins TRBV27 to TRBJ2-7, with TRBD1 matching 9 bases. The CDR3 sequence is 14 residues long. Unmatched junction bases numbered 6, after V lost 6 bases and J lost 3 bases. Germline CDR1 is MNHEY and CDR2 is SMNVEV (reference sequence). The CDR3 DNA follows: TGTGCCAGCAGCCAACAGGGGGCGAACTACGAGCAGTACTTC. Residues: CASSQQGANYEQYF.

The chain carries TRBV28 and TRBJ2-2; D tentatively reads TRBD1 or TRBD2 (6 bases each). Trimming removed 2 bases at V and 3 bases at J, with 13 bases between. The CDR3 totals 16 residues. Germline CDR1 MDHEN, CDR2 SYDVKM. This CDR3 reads CASSLLGGSYTGELFF. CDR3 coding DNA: TGTGCCAGCAGTTTACTGGGGGGCAGCTACACCGGGGAGCTGTTTTTT.

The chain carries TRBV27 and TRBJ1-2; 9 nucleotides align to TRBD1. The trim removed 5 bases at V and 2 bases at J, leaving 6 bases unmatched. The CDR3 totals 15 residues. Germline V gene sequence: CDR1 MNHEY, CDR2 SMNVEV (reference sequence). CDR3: CASSLIGQGNYGYTF. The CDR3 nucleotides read TGTGCCAGCAGTCTAATTGGACAGGGGAACTATGGCTACACCTTC.

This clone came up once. This CDR3 is CARKEYGYTF. The CDR3 DNA follows: TGTGCCAGAAAGGAGTATGGCTACACCTTC. This sequence joins TRBV28 and TRBJ1-2; D remains unclear. Germline V CDR1 and CDR2: MDHEN, SYDVKM. V was cut by 9 bases and J by 5 bases, with 7 bases left in between. The CDR3 loop spans 10 amino acids.

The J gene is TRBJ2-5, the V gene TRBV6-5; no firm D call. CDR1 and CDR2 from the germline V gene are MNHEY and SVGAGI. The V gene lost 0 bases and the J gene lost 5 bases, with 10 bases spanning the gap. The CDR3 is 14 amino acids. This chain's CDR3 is CASSYSMGLETQYF. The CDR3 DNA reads TGTGCCAGCAGTTACTCTATGGGTCTGGAGACCCAGTACTTC.

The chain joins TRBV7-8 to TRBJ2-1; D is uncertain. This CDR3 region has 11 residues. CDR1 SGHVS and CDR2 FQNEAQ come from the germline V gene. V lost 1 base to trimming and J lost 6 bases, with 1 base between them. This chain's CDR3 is CASSLGNEQFF. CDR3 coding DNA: TGTGCCAGCAGCTTAGGCAATGAGCAGTTCTTC.

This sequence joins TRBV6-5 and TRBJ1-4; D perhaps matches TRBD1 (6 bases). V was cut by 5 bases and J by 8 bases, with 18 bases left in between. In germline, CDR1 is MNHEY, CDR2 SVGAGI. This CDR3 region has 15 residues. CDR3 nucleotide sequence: TGTGCCAGCAGTACCCGACAGGTTCTATCCGAAAAACTGTTTTTT. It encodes CASSTRQVLSEKLFF.

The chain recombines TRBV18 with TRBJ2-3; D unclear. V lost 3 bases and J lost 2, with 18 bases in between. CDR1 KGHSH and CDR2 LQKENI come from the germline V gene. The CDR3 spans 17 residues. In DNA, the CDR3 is TGTGCCAGCTCACCGGTCACGGGCACATTTCACACAGATACGCAGTATTTT. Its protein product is CASSPVTGTFHTDTQYF.

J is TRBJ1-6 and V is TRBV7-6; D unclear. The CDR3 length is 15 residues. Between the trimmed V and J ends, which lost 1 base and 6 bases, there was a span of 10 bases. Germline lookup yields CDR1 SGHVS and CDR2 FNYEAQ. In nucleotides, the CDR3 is TGTGCCAGCAGCTTAGACCGGACCTTTAATTCACCCCTCCACTTT. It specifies CASSLDRTFNSPLHF.

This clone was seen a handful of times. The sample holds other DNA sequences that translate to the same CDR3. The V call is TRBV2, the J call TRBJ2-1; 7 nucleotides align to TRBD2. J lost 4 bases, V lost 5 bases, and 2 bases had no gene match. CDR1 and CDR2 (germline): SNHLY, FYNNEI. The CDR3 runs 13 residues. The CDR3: CASSSGAYNEQFF. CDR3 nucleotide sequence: TGTGCCAGCAGTAGCGGGGCTTACAATGAGCAGTTCTTC.

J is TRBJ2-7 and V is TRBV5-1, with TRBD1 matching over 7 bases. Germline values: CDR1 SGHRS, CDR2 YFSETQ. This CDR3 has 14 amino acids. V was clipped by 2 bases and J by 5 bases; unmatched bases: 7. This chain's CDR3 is CASSFPGGFNEQYF. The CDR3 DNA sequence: TGCGCCAGCAGCTTTCCAGGGGGATTCAACGAGCAGTACTTC.

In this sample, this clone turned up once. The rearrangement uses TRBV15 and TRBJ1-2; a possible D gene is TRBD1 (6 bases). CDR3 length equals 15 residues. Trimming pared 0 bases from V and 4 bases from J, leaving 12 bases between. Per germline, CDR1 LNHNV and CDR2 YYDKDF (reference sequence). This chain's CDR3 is CATSREQGWGYGYTF. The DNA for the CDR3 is TGTGCCACCAGCAGAGAACAGGGTTGGGGCTATGGCTACACCTTC. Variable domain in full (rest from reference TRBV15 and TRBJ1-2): DAMVIQNPRYQVTQFGKPVTLSCSQTLNHNVMYWYQQKSSQAPKLLFHYYDKDFNNEADTPDNFQSRRPNTSFCFLDIRSPGLGDTAMYLCATSREQGWGYGYTFGSGTRLTVV.

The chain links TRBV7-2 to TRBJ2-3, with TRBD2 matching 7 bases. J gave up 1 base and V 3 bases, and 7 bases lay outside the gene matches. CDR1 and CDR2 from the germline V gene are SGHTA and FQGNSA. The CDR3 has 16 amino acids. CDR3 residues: CASSLSGVGGTDTQYF. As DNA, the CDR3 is TGTGCCAGCAGCTTGAGCGGGGTGGGGGGCACAGATACGCAGTATTTT.

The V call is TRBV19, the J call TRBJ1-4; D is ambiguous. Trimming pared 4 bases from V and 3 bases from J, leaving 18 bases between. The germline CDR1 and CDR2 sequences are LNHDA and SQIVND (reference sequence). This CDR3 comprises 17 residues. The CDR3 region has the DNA TGTGCCAGTAGTACGCTTTCTCAAAGGTGGGCTAATGAAAAACTGTTTTTT. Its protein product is CASSTLSQRWANEKLFF.